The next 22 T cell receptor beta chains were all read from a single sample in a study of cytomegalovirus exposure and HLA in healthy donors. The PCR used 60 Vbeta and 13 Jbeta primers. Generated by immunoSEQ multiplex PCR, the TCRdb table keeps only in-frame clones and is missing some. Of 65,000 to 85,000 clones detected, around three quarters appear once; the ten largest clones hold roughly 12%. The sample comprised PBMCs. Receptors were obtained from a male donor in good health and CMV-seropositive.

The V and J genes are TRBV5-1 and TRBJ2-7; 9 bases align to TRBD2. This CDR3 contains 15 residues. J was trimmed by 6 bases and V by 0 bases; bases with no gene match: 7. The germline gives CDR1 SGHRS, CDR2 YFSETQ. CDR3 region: CASSLDGGRASEQYF. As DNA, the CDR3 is TGCGCCAGCAGCTTGGATGGCGGGAGGGCCTCCGAGCAGTACTTC.

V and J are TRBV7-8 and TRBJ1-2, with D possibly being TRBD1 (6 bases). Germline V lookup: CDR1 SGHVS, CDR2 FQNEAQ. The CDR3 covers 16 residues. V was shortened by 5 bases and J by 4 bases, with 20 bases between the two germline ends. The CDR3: CASSERANRESYGYTF. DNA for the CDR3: TGTGCCAGCAGCGAACGTGCCAACAGGGAGAGCTATGGCTACACCTTC.

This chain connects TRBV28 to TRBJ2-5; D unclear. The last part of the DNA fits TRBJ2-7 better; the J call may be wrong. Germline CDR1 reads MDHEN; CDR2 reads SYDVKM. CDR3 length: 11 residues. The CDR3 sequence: CASSSSYEQYF. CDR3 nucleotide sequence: TGTGCCAGCAGTTCGTCCTACGAGCAGTACTTC.

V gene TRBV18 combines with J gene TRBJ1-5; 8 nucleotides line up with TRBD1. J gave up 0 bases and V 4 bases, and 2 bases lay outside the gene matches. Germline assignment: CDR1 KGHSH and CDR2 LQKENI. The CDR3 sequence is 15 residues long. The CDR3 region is CASSQGQVSNQPQHF. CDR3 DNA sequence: TGTGCCAGCTCACAGGGACAGGTTAGCAATCAGCCCCAGCATTTT. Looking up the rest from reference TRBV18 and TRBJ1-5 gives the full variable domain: NAGVMQNPRHLVRRRGQEARLRCSPMKGHSHVYWYRQLPEEGLKFMVYLQKENIIDESGMPKERFSAEFPKEGPSILRIQQVVRGDSAAYFCASSQGQVSNQPQHFGDGTRLSIL.

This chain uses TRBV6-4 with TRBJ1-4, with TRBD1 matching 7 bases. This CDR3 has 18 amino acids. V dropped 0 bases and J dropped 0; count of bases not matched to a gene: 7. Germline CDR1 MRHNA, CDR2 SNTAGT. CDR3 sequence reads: CASSDSDREDTTNEKLFF. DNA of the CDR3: TGTGCCAGCAGTGACTCCGACAGGGAAGACACAACTAATGAAAAACTGTTTTTT.

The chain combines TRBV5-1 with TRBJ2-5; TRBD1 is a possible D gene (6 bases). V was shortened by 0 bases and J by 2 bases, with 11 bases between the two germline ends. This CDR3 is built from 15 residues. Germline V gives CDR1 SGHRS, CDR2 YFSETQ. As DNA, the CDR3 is TGCGCCAGCAGCTTGGGGGCAGGGGAGCAAGAGACCCAGTACTTC. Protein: CASSLGAGEQETQYF.

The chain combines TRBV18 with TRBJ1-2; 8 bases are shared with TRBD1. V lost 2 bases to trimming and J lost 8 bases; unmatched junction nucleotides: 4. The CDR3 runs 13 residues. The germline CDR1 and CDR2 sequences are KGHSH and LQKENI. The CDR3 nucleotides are TGTGCCAGCTCACCAGGGACAGGCGGGGGCTACACCTTC. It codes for CASSPGTGGGYTF. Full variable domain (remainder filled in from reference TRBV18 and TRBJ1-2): NAGVMQNPRHLVRRRGQEARLRCSPMKGHSHVYWYRQLPEEGLKFMVYLQKENIIDESGMPKERFSAEFPKEGPSILRIQQVVRGDSAAYFCASSPGTGGGYTFGSGTRLTVV.

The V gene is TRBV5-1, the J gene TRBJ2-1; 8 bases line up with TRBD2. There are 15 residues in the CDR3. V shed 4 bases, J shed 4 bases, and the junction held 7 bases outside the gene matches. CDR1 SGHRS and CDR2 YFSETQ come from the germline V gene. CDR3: CASSKPGGGYNEQFF. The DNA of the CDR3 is TGCGCCAGCAGCAAGCCGGGCGGGGGGTACAATGAGCAGTTCTTC.

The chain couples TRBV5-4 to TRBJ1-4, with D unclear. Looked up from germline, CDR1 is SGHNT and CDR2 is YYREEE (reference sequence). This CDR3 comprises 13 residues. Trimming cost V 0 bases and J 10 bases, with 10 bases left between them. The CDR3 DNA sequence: TGTGCCAGCAGCTTGGCTGGTGAGGGAAAACTGTTTTTT. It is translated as CASSLAGEGKLFF.

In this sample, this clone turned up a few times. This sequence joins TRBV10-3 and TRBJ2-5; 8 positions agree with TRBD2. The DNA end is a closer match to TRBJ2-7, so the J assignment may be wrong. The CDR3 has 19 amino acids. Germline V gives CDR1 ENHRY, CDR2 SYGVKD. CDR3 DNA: TGTGCCATCAGTGAACCCGTTGGGGGGGGAGGCCTAGCGGGCTACGAGCAGTACTTC. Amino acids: CAISEPVGGGGLAGYEQYF.

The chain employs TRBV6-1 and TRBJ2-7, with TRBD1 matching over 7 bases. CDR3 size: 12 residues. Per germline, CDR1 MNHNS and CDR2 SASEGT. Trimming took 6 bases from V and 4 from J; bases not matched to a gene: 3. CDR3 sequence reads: CASRRGRYEQYF. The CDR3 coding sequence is TGTGCCAGCAGGAGGGGGCGTTACGAGCAGTACTTC.

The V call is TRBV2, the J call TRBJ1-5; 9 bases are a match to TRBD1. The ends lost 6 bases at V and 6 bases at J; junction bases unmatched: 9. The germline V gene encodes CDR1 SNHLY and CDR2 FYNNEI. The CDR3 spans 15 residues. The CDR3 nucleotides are TGTGCCAGCAGGGGGCGGGACAGGGCTGGTCAGCCCCAGCATTTT. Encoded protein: CASRGRDRAGQPQHF.

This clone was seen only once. In nucleotides, the CDR3 is TGTGCCAGCAGCGTAGCGGTAGGCGGGGGGAATGAGCAGTTCTTC. This gives the protein CASSVAVGGGNEQFF. The chain links TRBV9 to TRBJ2-1; TRBD2 aligns across 8 bases. With V trimmed by 0 bases and J by 7 bases, 6 bases remained unmatched. From germline, CDR1 is SGDLS and CDR2 YYNGEE. The CDR3 has 15 residues.

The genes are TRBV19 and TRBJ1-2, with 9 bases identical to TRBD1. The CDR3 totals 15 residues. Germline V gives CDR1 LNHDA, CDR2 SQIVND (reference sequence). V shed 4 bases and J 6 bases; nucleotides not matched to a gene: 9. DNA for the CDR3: TGTGCCAGTAGTACCAGAACAGGGGGCGCGGATGGCTACACCTTC. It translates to CASSTRTGGADGYTF.

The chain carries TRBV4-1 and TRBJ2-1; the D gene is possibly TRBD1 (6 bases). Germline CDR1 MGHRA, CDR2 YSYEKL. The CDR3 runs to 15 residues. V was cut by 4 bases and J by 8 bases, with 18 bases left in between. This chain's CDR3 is CASSLTGKYVHEQFF. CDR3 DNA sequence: TGCGCCAGCAGCCTAACAGGGAAGTATGTGCATGAGCAGTTCTTC.

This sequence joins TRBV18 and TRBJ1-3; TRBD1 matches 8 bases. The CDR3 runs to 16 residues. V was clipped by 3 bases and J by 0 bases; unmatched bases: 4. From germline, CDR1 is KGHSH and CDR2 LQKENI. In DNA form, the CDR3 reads TGTGCCAGCTCACCCTCCGGACAGGGCTCTGGAAACACCATATATTTT. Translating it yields CASSPSGQGSGNTIYF.

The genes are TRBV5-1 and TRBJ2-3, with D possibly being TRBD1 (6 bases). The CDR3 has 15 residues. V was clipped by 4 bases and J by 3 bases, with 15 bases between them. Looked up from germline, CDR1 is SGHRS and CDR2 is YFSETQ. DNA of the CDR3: TGCGCCAGCAGCACCCCGACAGGTACAACAGATACGCAGTATTTT. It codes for CASSTPTGTTDTQYF.

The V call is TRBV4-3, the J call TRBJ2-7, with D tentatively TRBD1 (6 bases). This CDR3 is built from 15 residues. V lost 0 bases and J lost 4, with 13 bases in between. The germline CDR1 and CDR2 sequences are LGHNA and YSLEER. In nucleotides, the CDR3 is TGCGCCAGCAGCCAAGATCCTCGGGACAAGTACGAGCAGTACTTC. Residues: CASSQDPRDKYEQYF.

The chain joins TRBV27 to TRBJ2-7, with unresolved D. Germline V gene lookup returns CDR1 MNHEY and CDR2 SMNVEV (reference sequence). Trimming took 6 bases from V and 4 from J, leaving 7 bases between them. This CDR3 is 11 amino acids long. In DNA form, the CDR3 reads TGTGCCAGCAGGTCAGATTACGAGCAGTACTTC. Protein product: CASRSDYEQYF.

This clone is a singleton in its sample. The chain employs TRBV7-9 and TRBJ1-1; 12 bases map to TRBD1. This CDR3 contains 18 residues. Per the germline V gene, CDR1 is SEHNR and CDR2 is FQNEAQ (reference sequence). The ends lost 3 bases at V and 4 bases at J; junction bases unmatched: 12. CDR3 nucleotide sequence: TGTGCCAGCAGCTTGCATCCGGGACAGGGGGCCTTGAGCACTGAAGCTTTCTTT. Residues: CASSLHPGQGALSTEAFF.

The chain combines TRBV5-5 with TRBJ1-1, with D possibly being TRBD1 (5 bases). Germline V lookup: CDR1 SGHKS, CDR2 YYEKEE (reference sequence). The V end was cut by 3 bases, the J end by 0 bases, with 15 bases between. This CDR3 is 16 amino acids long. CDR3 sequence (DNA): TGTGCCAGCAGCTCCCAGGGCAGCGTGGTGAACACTGAAGCTTTCTTT. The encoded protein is CASSSQGSVVNTEAFF.

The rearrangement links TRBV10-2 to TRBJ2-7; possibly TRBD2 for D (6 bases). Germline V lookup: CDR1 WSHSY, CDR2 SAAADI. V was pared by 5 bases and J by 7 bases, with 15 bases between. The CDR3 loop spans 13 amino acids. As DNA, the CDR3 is TGCGCCAGCAGTCCGGACCGGGCGGGAGAGCAGTACTTC. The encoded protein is CASSPDRAGEQYF.